The rows below give T cell receptor beta chains drawn from one sample of a study of CXCR3-negative and CXCR3-positive naive CD8 T cells. TCRdb processed the 5' RACE reads again and assigns one entry to each CDR3 protein, with no DNA. This repertoire includes roughly 48,000 distinct CDR3 sequences. Sample: memory CD8+ T cells from blood. All receptors derive from a human donor in good health. Some clones in this sample may be carry-over from other donors' samples. CDR3s include the opening cysteine and the closing phenylalanine or tryptophan. The order of the fields is J gene, V gene, CDR3 protein.

J gene: TRBJ2-5
V gene: TRBV5-1
CDR3 protein: CASRLQETQYF

J gene: TRBJ2-7
V gene: TRBV5-4
CDR3 protein: CASSLGPAGYEQYF

J gene: TRBJ1-2
V gene: TRBV7-9
CDR3 protein: CASSSGEGMRDGYTF

J gene: TRBJ1-1
V gene: TRBV11-2
CDR3 protein: CASSLGQLNTEAFF

J gene: TRBJ1-5
V gene: TRBV28
CDR3 protein: CASSLTGVSGNQPQHF

J gene: TRBJ2-3
V gene: TRBV3-1
CDR3 protein: CASLPGQGADTQYF

J gene: TRBJ2-5
V gene: TRBV28
CDR3 protein: CASSFLLGLETQYF

J gene: TRBJ2-7
V gene: TRBV4-2
CDR3 protein: CASSQGPYEQYF

J gene: TRBJ1-5
V gene: TRBV5-5
CDR3 protein: CASSLGTGKPQHF

J gene: TRBJ2-7
V gene: TRBV28
CDR3 protein: CASNYGGDEQYF

J gene: TRBJ2-3
V gene: TRBV27
CDR3 protein: CASSLIEPDTQYF

J gene: TRBJ1-1
V gene: TRBV14
CDR3 protein: CASSRGANTEAFF

J gene: TRBJ1-1
V gene: TRBV28
CDR3 protein: CATFRDRRMNTEAFF

J gene: TRBJ1-5
V gene: TRBV7-6
CDR3 protein: CASSLGYGDQPQHF

J gene: TRBJ2-7
V gene: TRBV29-1
CDR3 protein: CSVRHSSSYEQYF

J gene: TRBJ2-5
V gene: TRBV20-1
CDR3 protein: CSARGSSRPYQETQYF

J gene: TRBJ2-7
V gene: TRBV7-2
CDR3 protein: CASSDSSYEQYF

J gene: TRBJ2-4
V gene: TRBV28
CDR3 protein: CASIGSGGGRNIQYF

J gene: TRBJ1-3
V gene: TRBV28
CDR3 protein: CASSTNFDRPGNTIYF

J gene: TRBJ2-7
V gene: TRBV9
CDR3 protein: CASSVGLGSYEQYF

J gene: TRBJ2-2
V gene: TRBV7-2
CDR3 protein: CASSSTLGTGELFF

J gene: TRBJ2-1
V gene: TRBV27
CDR3 protein: CASSPPIRGDYNEQFF

J gene: TRBJ1-3
V gene: TRBV15
CDR3 protein: CATSRTGFGNTIYF